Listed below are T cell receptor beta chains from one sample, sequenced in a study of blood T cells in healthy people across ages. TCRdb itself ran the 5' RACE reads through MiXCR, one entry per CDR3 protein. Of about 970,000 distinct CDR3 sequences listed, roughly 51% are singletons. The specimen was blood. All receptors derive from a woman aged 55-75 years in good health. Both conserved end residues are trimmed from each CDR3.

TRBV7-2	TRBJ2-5	ASSSWDGTSKTQY
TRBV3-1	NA	ASSQNRGWYEQY
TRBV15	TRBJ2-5	ATSSGGAGTSWYQETQY
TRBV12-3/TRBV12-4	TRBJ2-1	ASSGLRTYYSYNEQF
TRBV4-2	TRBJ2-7	ASSQPTQNYEQY
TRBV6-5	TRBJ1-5	ASSYTRVPLRQPQH
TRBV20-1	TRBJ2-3	SATSDTGGDTDTQY
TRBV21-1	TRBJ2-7	ASSKEARKGSYEQY
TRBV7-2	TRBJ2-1	ASSPLGQQYNEQF
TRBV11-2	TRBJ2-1	ASSFFLAGVGNEQF
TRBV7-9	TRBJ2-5	ASSFEGSKQY
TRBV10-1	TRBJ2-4	ASSESGGGGKNIQY
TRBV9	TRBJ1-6	ASSVGDGPPH
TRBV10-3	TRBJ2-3	AISGLADSEDTQY
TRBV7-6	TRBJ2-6	ASSLVSGTRSGANVLT
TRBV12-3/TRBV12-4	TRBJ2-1	ASSTVYYNEQF
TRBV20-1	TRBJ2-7	SARDEASGRYEQY
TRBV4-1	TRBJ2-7	ASSHPGQGLEQY
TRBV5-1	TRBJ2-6	ASSSPRLAGDHSGANVLT
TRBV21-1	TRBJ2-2	ASARLGNTGELF
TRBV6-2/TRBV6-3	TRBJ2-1	ASSTGASGSYEQF
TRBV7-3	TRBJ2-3	ASSLRTSGRSDTQY
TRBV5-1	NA	ASSKLLAGRGETQY